This record concerns one T cell receptor (beta chain) sequence. The data originate from a study of blood T cell repertoires in COVID-19. Across the whole study: Material from acute and convalescent COVID-19 was sourced from the United States, Italy and Spain. T cells, B-cell-depleted T cells, or PBMCs supplied cDNA or gDNA.

As originally analysed: Amplification of reference gene primers provided the estimated nucleated cell counts. Here immunoSEQ multiplex PCR was the method, and the copy in TCRdb shows in-frame clones only, minus some. V, J and clone size reflect that table, while D and trimming were determined from the DNA. The sample lists some 150,000 clones; 75% to 80% were seen once. V shed 5 bases and J shed 1 base, with 23 bases lying between them. Germline V gene lookup returns CDR1 LNHDA and CDR2 SQIVND (reference sequence). The CDR3 runs to 18 residues. The chain combines TRBV19 with TRBJ1-1, with D perhaps matching TRBD1 (6 bases). The specimen sequenced was peripheral blood. The clonotype was recovered from a woman in her forties or fifties with active or convalescent COVID-19. CDR3 DNA: TGTGCCAGTAGTCGGGACACAGGGCTCCCTTACCCGAACACTGAAGCTTTCTTT. Encoded protein: CASSRDTGLPYPNTEAFF.